A selection of T cell receptor beta chains follows, all from one sample in a study of blood T cell repertoires in COVID-19. Sequenced by immunoSEQ multiplex PCR; TCRdb stores in-frame clones only, minus some. The profile shows about 160,000 clones, about 80% of them singletons. Sequencing was carried out using peripheral blood. Source of these receptors: a woman of 80 years or more with acute or convalescent COVID-19. Both conserved end residues are part of each CDR3. The D gene is left open where the match is weak. Size tells how often a clone was seen (once, few, many) or the class of an expanded clone, and some rows leave it out.

D	J	size	V	CDR3	DNA
.	TRBJ2-5	.	TRBV27	CASNPRGAGETQYF	TGTGCCAGCAACCCCCGGGGGGCCGGTGAGACCCAGTACTTC
TRBD1	TRBJ1-2	.	TRBV5-4	CASSSTGFNYGYTF	TGTGCCAGCAGCTCGACAGGGTTCAACTATGGCTACACCTTC
TRBD1	TRBJ2-3	.	TRBV6-5	CASSMDRGRTDTQYF	TGTGCCAGCAGTATGGACAGGGGGCGTACAGATACGCAGTATTTT
.	TRBJ2-7	.	TRBV19	CASSPSTYEQYF	TGTGCCAGTAGTCCAAGCACCTACGAGCAGTACTTC
TRBD1	TRBJ1-2	.	TRBV5-1	CASSIRTGGDDGYTF	TGCGCCAGCAGCATCAGGACAGGGGGCGATGATGGCTACACCTTC
.	TRBJ2-7	.	TRBV18	CASSPPMGQYEQYF	TGTGCCAGCTCACCACCTATGGGGCAATACGAGCAGTACTTC
TRBD1	TRBJ1-1	.	TRBV4-1	CASSLTGQGSTEAFF	TGCGCCAGCAGCCTTACGGGACAGGGGAGCACTGAAGCTTTCTTT
.	TRBJ2-1	.	TRBV9	CASSGGASPIKQFF	TGTGCCAGCAGTGGGGGGGCTAGCCCAATAAAGCAGTTCTTC
TRBD2	TRBJ2-5	.	TRBV2	CASGRLAGGQETQYF	TGTGCCAGCGGGAGACTAGCGGGGGGGCAGGAGACCCAGTACTTC
.	TRBJ1-2	few	TRBV28	CASSLGPRGYTF	TGTGCCAGCAGTTTAGGGCCACGGGGCTACACCTTC
TRBD1	TRBJ2-1	.	TRBV29-1	CSVKTGVRDYNEQFF	TGCAGCGTAAAAACAGGGGTTAGAGATTACAATGAGCAGTTCTTC